This T cell receptor (beta chain) was profiled in a study of CXCR3-negative and CXCR3-positive naive CD8 T cells. Study details: Overall TRB read output was 110 million to 150 million, and each library contained about 1.5 +/- 0.3 million reads. Study-level results: TRB CDR3s of CXCR3-positive naive cells were more hydrophobic than those of CXCR3-negative naive cells.

Libraries of TRB cDNA were made by 5' RACE and carried UMIs. TCRdb processed the 5' RACE reads again and assigns one entry to each CDR3 protein, with no DNA. The sample totals fewer than 50,000 distinct CDR3 sequences; its top ten clones hold roughly 1.6%. A remark on this clonotype: Its antigen is undetermined.

Germline assignment: CDR1 MNHEY and CDR2 SVGEGT. CDR3 length: 15 residues. What was sequenced was naive CXCR3- CD8+ T cells from blood. Sample subset: CD45RO-CCR7+CD27+CD95- naive CD8+ T cells lacking CXCR3 (TNR3-). The chain joins TRBV6-2 or TRBV6-3 to TRBJ2-1; the TCRdb D gene call, TRBD2, has no DNA to confirm it. The clonotype was recovered from a human donor in good health. Some clones in this sample may be carry-over from other donors' samples. CDR3 sequence reads: CASSRTSELDNEQFF.